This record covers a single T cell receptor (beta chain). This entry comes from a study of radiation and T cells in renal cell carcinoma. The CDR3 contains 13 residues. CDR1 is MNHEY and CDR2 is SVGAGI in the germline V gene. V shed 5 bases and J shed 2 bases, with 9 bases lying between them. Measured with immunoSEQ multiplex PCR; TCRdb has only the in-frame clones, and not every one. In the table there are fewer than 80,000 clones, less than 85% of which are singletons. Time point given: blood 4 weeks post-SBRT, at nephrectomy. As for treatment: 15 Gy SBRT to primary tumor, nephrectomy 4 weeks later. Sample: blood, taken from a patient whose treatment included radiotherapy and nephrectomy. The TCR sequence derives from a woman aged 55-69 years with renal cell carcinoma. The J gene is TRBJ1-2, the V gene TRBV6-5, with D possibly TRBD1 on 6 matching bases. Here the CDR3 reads CASSPRGNYGYTF. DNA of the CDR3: TGTGCCAGCAGTCCCAGGGGAAACTATGGCTACACCTTC.